Below are 32 T cell receptor beta chains sequenced from a single sample in a study of T-cell memory formation after mild COVID-19. TCRdb ran MiXCR on the 5' RACE reads and lists one entry per CDR3 protein. Of about 410,000 distinct CDR3 sequences in the sample, 20% to 30% are singletons; the top ten hold around 14%. The sequenced sample consisted of PBMCs or a T cell subset sorted from them (not recorded which). The receptors come from an adult woman who had mild COVID-19 (a few samples of this study predate the infection). Cell type and time point are not known.

The chain has TRBV5-1 and TRBJ2-3; D is unresolved. The CDR3 runs 14 residues. Trimming took 4 bases from V and 2 from J, leaving 11 bases between them. Germline loops: CDR1 SGHRS, CDR2 YFSETQ. CDR3 sequence: CASSPGPHTDTQYF. For the CDR3, the DNA is TGCGCCAGCAGCCCAGGACCACACACAGATACGCAGTATTTT.

J is TRBJ1-4 and V is TRBV5-1, with a tentative D call TRBD1 (6 bases). V gave up 4 bases and J gave up 5 bases, with 9 bases separating them. This CDR3 is 13 amino acids long. Germline loops: CDR1 SGHRS, CDR2 YFSETQ. The CDR3 sequence: CASSRGENEKLFF. The CDR3 DNA reads as TGCGCCAGCAGCAGGGGGGAGAATGAAAAACTGTTTTTT.

The chain employs TRBV7-9 and TRBJ2-7; the D is unclear. This CDR3 spans 13 amino acids. Germline assignment: CDR1 SEHNR and CDR2 FQNEAQ (reference sequence). V was clipped by 5 bases and J by 2 bases, with 10 bases between them. The CDR3 DNA reads TGTGCCAGCAGCCCTGGACGTCCCTACGAGCAGTACTTC. Amino acids: CASSPGRPYEQYF.

The chain employs TRBV15 and TRBJ2-5, with 7 nucleotides matching TRBD1. CDR1 LNHNV and CDR2 YYDKDF come from the germline V gene (reference sequence). The V segment lost 5 bases and the J segment 1 base; nucleotides outside the gene matches: 10. The length of the CDR3 is 16 residues. The CDR3 nucleotides read TGTGCCACCAGCCTTACAGGGGTATCTGCCCAAGAGACCCAGTACTTC. Protein sequence: CATSLTGVSAQETQYF.

This clonotype was found a few times. The V call is TRBV7-8, the J call TRBJ1-2; no clear D gene. Germline V gene data show CDR1 as SGHVS and CDR2 as FQNEAQ. Trimming took off 0 bases at V and 8 bases at J, with 10 bases between the two ends. This CDR3 is built from 13 residues. The CDR3 DNA is TGTGCCAGCAGCTTAGCAGGGCTGGGCGGCTACACCTTC. Amino acids: CASSLAGLGGYTF.

This clonotype was seen more than once but under ten times. V is TRBV12-3 or TRBV12-4 and J is TRBJ2-7; 7 positions agree with TRBD1. The CDR3 extends over 14 amino acids. The ends lost 6 bases at V and 2 bases at J; junction bases unmatched: 7. The CDR3 DNA follows: TGTGCCAGCAGAAGACAGGGATTCCCCTACGAGCAGTACTTC. It yields the protein CASRRQGFPYEQYF.

This clonotype has more than one count but fewer than ten. The V and J genes are TRBV30 and TRBJ2-1; TRBD1 matches at 12 bases. From germline, CDR1 is GTSNPN and CDR2 SVGIG (reference sequence). The CDR3 extends over 14 amino acids. The J segment lost 8 bases and the V segment lost 4 bases, leaving 6 bases of the junction unmatched. The CDR3 DNA is TGTGCCTGGACCGGGACAGGGGGCTGGTATGAGCAGTTCTTC. Residues: CAWTGTGGWYEQFF.

This clonotype has a handful of counts. The chain links TRBV7-3 to TRBJ1-1; 7 nucleotides match TRBD1. The J segment lost 11 bases and the V segment lost 1 base, leaving 10 bases of the junction unmatched. Germline-derived CDR1 and CDR2 are SGHTA and FQGTGA. The CDR3 length is 14 residues. The CDR3 loop is CASSLNTGDSVAFF. The CDR3 region has the DNA TGTGCCAGCAGCTTAAATACAGGGGATTCGGTGGCTTTCTTT.

This clonotype has a handful of counts. This chain links TRBV6-6 with TRBJ2-5, with 11 positions matching TRBD2. Germline values: CDR1 MNHNY, CDR2 SVGAGI (reference sequence). The CDR3 contains 14 residues. V shed 5 bases, J shed 5 bases, and the junction held 4 bases outside the gene matches. CDR3 loop: CASSQPSGGETQYF. The DNA of the CDR3 is TGTGCCAGCAGTCAACCTAGCGGGGGGGAGACCCAGTACTTC.

The chain employs TRBV7-9 and TRBJ2-3, with 10 bases identical to TRBD1. The length of the CDR3 is 16 residues. The junction had 7 bases not matched to a gene; V was cut back by 0 bases and J by 7 bases. Germline CDR1 reads SEHNR; CDR2 reads FQNEAQ (reference sequence). CDR3 nucleotides: TGTGCCAGCAGCTTAGCGCCCGGGACAGGGGATAATACGCAGTATTTT. This sequence encodes CASSLAPGTGDNTQYF.

The genes are TRBV20-1 and TRBJ2-1, with 8 positions matching TRBD2. The CDR3 runs 15 residues. Unmatched junction bases numbered 9, after V lost 6 bases and J lost 2 bases. Germline CDR1 reads DFQATT; CDR2 reads SNEGSKA (reference sequence). CDR3 sequence: CSAPVGRGAYNEQFF. CDR3 DNA: TGCAGTGCCCCGGTGGGGCGGGGGGCCTACAATGAGCAGTTCTTC.

This clonotype was seen a handful of times. One end of the junction varies from germline; a read error may be responsible. This chain uses TRBV12-3 or TRBV12-4 with TRBJ1-3, with a possible D match to TRBD1 (6 bases). The CDR3 totals 16 residues. In DNA form, the CDR3 reads TGTGCCAGCAGCCGCCGCAGAGGGACATCTGAAAACACCATATATTTT. Amino acids: CASSRRRGTSENTIYF.

The chain links TRBV18 to TRBJ1-1; D is uncertain. This CDR3 is built from 15 residues. Per the germline V gene, CDR1 is KGHSH and CDR2 is LQKENI. V gave up 3 bases and J gave up 1 base, with 12 bases separating them. The CDR3 region is CASSPVTGKNTEAFF. The CDR3, as DNA: TGTGCCAGCTCACCGGTAACGGGAAAGAACACTGAAGCTTTCTTT. Filled out from reference TRBV18 and TRBJ1-1, the complete variable domain reads NAGVMQNPRHLVRRRGQEARLRCSPMKGHSHVYWYRQLPEEGLKFMVYLQKENIIDESGMPKERFSAEFPKEGPSILRIQQVVRGDSAAYFCASSPVTGKNTEAFFGQGTRLTVV.

The gene calls are TRBV6-2 or TRBV6-3 and TRBJ2-7; 10 bases are a match to TRBD1. Germline V gene lookup returns CDR1 MNHEY and CDR2 SVGEGT. J gave up 2 bases and V 7 bases, and 5 bases lay outside the gene matches. This CDR3 spans 14 amino acids. CDR3 sequence: CASMAGTGAYEQYF. Here the CDR3 DNA reads TGTGCCAGCATGGCCGGGACAGGGGCCTACGAGCAGTACTTC.

This clonotype showed up just a few times. Possible read error: a much larger clone is one base away. J is TRBJ2-7 and V is TRBV5-6; D not certain. From germline, CDR1 is SGHDT and CDR2 YYEEEE. The CDR3 runs to 12 residues. V lost 0 bases and J lost 6, with 7 bases in between. The CDR3 region has the DNA TGTGCCAGCAGCTTGGTGGGCGCCGAGCAGTACTTC. Residues: CASSLVGAEQYF.

The chain has TRBV7-9 and TRBJ1-1; D call uncertain. The CDR3 totals 16 residues. Trimming stripped 0 bases from V and 4 bases from J, with 15 bases between. Germline CDR1 is SEHNR and CDR2 is FQNEAQ (reference sequence). As DNA, the CDR3 is TGTGCCAGCAGCTTAGCAGGAGGAGGATCGAGCACTGAAGCTTTCTTT. Translating it yields CASSLAGGGSSTEAFF.

This clonotype has more than one count but fewer than ten. The CDR3 coding sequence is TGTGCCAGCAGTCCCAGCCCCGGGACTAGCGTCGATGAGCAGTTCTTC. Protein: CASSPSPGTSVDEQFF. This chain uses TRBV12-3 or TRBV12-4 with TRBJ2-1; 10 bases align to TRBD2. The CDR3 runs 16 residues. The J segment lost 8 bases and the V segment lost 5 bases, leaving 12 bases of the junction unmatched.

This CDR3 is CASSLYGGGNEKLFF. The CDR3 bases are TGCGCCAGCAGCTTGTACGGGGGCGGGAATGAAAAACTGTTTTTT. V is TRBV5-1 and J is TRBJ1-4; D may be TRBD1 (6 bases). From germline, CDR1 is SGHRS and CDR2 YFSETQ. This CDR3 spans 15 amino acids. Between the trimmed V and J ends, which lost 1 base and 5 bases, there was a span of 12 bases.

The chain has TRBV6-1 and TRBJ2-5, with D maybe TRBD2 (6 bases). Germline V gene data show CDR1 as MNHNS and CDR2 as SASEGT. The CDR3 spans 13 residues. V lost 6 bases and J lost 4, with 12 bases in between. The CDR3 DNA sequence: TGTGCCAGCAGCTGGGCGGGGACAGAGACCCAGTACTTC. Residues: CASSWAGTETQYF.

This clonotype was seen a handful of times. This chain joins TRBV5-1 and TRBJ2-3; weak D call: TRBD2 (5 bases). The length of the CDR3 is 14 residues. V was cut by 2 bases and J by 1 base, with 8 bases left in between. CDR1 is SGHRS, CDR2 YFSETQ, per germline. DNA for the CDR3: TGCGCCAGCAGCTTTGAGGGTCGCACAGATACGCAGTATTTT. Its protein product is CASSFEGRTDTQYF.

The sample holds a few counts of this clonotype. This chain joins TRBV18 and TRBJ2-3; D unclear. In germline, CDR1 is KGHSH, CDR2 LQKENI. V was cut by 3 bases and J by 6 bases, with 7 bases left in between. The CDR3 is 12 amino acids. The CDR3 protein is CASSPYVDTQYF. CDR3 DNA: TGTGCCAGCTCACCCTATGTGGATACGCAGTATTTT.

This clonotype has only a few counts. This rearrangement joins TRBV7-8 to TRBJ2-7; 8 bases map to TRBD2. The CDR3 length is 15 residues. Germline-derived CDR1 and CDR2 are SGHVS and FQNEAQ. V lost 4 bases to trimming and J lost 4 bases; unmatched junction nucleotides: 9. In DNA form, the CDR3 reads TGTGCCAGCAGCTCCCGAGGAGCGGGAGAGTACGAGCAGTACTTC. It translates to CASSSRGAGEYEQYF.

This clonotype was counted between two and nine times. The rearrangement uses TRBV12-3 or TRBV12-4 and TRBJ2-5; D call uncertain. V lost 6 bases, J lost 4 bases, and 15 bases lay in between. CDR3 length equals 14 residues. The CDR3 region has the DNA TGTGCCAGCAGCCTCGACGTCCTGCGAGAGACCCAGTACTTC. It codes for CASSLDVLRETQYF.

The V gene is TRBV29-1, the J gene TRBJ2-5, with D possibly being TRBD1 or TRBD2 (5 bases each). The length of the CDR3 is 13 residues. Germline loops: CDR1 SQVTM, CDR2 ANQGSEA. The CDR3 is CTFRDALQETQYF. CDR3 sequence (DNA): TGCACCTTTAGGGACGCCCTTCAAGAGACCCAGTACTTC.

This chain uses TRBV19 with TRBJ2-3, with TRBD2 identical over 8 bases. The CDR3 is made up of 17 amino acids. With V trimmed by 0 bases and J by 0 bases, 5 bases remained unmatched. The germline V gene has CDR1 LNHDA and CDR2 SQIVND (reference sequence). Here the CDR3 DNA reads TGTGCCAGTAGTATAGACGGTCCTAGCGGGAGCACAGATACGCAGTATTTT. Its protein product is CASSIDGPSGSTDTQYF.

This clonotype came up a few times. This chain connects TRBV5-1 to TRBJ2-3, with D possibly matching TRBD2 (6 bases). Germline-derived CDR1 and CDR2 are SGHRS and YFSETQ. The CDR3 is made up of 15 amino acids. V dropped 0 bases and J dropped 2 bases, with 10 bases sitting between them. CDR3 loop: CASSLGGRLTDTQYF. CDR3 DNA: TGCGCCAGCAGCTTGGGGGGGAGGCTCACAGATACGCAGTATTTT. Full variable domain (missing parts from reference TRBV5-1 and TRBJ2-3): KAGVTQTPRYLIKTRGQQVTLSCSPISGHRSVSWYQQTPGQGLQFLFEYFSETQRNKGNFPGRFSGRQFSNSRSEMNVSTLELGDSALYLCASSLGGRLTDTQYFGPGTRLTVL.

The CDR3 sequence is CASSDSGRVDEQFF. CDR3 in DNA: TGTGCCAGCAGTGATAGCGGGAGGGTCGATGAGCAGTTCTTC. The genes are TRBV25-1 and TRBJ2-1, with TRBD2 matching over 11 bases. After removal of 3 bases from V and 8 bases from J, the junction contained 3 bases not matched to a gene. The length of the CDR3 is 14 residues. Germline V gene lookup returns CDR1 MGHDK and CDR2 SYGVNS.

This clonotype has just a few counts. The chain couples TRBV3-1 to TRBJ1-1; the D is unclear. Trimming pared 1 base from V and 12 bases from J, leaving 15 bases between. CDR1 is LGHDT and CDR2 is YNNKEL in the germline V gene (reference sequence). This CDR3 is built from 13 residues. The CDR3 protein is CASSQVYAGSSFF. The CDR3 nucleotides read TGTGCCAGCAGCCAAGTTTACGCAGGCTCGTCTTTCTTT.

This chain joins TRBV20-1 and TRBJ2-1; 7 nucleotides align to TRBD2. The CDR3 is made up of 14 amino acids. V gave up 6 bases and J gave up 9 bases; unmatched junction bases: 14. The germline V gene has CDR1 DFQATT and CDR2 SNEGSKA (reference sequence). The CDR3 DNA sequence: TGCAGTGCCATAGGGGCTAGCGGTCCAGGTGAGCAGTTCTTC. It encodes CSAIGASGPGEQFF.

This chain links TRBV7-9 with TRBJ1-1; D gene ambiguous. The CDR3 totals 12 residues. Trimming shortened V by 3 bases and J by 8 bases, and 10 bases separated the two germline ends. Germline V gene data show CDR1 as SEHNR and CDR2 as FQNEAQ (reference sequence). CDR3 region: CASSLERVEAFF. As DNA, the CDR3 is TGTGCCAGCAGCTTGGAGCGAGTGGAAGCTTTCTTT.

This chain uses TRBV11-1 with TRBJ1-1, with D uncertain. CDR3 length: 16 amino acids. The germline V gene has CDR1 SGHAT and CDR2 FQDESV (reference sequence). The V end lost 2 bases, the J end lost 1 base, and 14 bases lay between the germline ends. CDR3 DNA sequence: TGTGCCAGCAGCTTACGGGCCCTGACGGGGAACACTGAAGCTTTCTTT. This encodes CASSLRALTGNTEAFF.

The chain is built from TRBV7-2 and TRBJ2-7, with D perhaps TRBD1 (6 bases). V dropped 5 bases and J dropped 1 base, with 12 bases sitting between them. This CDR3 is built from 14 residues. Germline-derived CDR1 and CDR2 are SGHTA and FQGNSA. The CDR3 DNA reads as TGTGCCAGCAGCCACGGGACACGGTCCTACGAGCAGTACTTC. Its translation is CASSHGTRSYEQYF. Looking up the rest from reference TRBV7-2 and TRBJ2-7 gives the full variable domain: GAGVSQSPSNKVTEKGKDVELRCDPISGHTALYWYRQSLGQGLEFLIYFQGNSAPDKSGLPSDRFSAERTGGSVSTLTIQRTQQEDSAVYLCASSHGTRSYEQYFGPGTRLTVT.